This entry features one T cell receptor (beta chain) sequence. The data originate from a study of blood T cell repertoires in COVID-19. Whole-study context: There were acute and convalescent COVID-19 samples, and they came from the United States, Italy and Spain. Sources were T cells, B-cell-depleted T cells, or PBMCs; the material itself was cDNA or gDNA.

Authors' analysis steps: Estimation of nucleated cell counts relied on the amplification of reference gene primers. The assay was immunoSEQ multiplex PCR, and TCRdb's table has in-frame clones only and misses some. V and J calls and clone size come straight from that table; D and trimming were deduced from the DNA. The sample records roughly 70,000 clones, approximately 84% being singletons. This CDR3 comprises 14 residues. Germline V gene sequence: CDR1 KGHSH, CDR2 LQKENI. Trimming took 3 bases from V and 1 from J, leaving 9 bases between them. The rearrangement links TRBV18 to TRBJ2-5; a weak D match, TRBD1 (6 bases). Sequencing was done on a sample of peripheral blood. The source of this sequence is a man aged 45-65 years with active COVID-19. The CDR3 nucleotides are TGTGCCAGCTCACCGGGGACACTCCAAGAGACCCAGTACTTC. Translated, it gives CASSPGTLQETQYF.